These 20 T cell receptor beta chains came from one sample sequenced in a study of T cells in Graves' hyperthyroidism and ophthalmopathy. RNA transcripts served as the template for amplifying TCR beta CDR3 regions. HTBI primers were used for first-round RT-PCR of the TCR CDR3. One entry per CDR3 protein, called by TCRdb with MiXCR from the multiplex PCR reads. The sample includes a few hundred thousand distinct CDR3 sequences, about 15% of them seen just once. The sequencing sample was made of blood. The receptors stem from a woman aged 55-69 years with Graves' ophthalmopathy.

This clonotype was detected many times. This rearrangement joins TRBV15 to TRBJ1-1; no clear D. Germline V CDR1 and CDR2: LNHNV, YYDKDF (reference sequence). This CDR3 has 12 amino acids. The V and J ends lost 2 bases and 8 bases respectively, with 9 bases between them. The CDR3 DNA sequence: TGTGCCACCAGCAGAAATGAGGGAGAAGCTTTCTTT. This encodes CATSRNEGEAFF.

Only a few counts were recorded for this clonotype. This sequence joins TRBV4-1 and TRBJ2-7, with 9 bases identical to TRBD2. The CDR3 sequence is 15 residues long. CDR1 MGHRA and CDR2 YSYEKL come from the germline V gene. The ends lost 1 base at V and 4 bases at J; junction bases unmatched: 5. The DNA for the CDR3 is TGCGCCAGCAGCCAAGGGACTAGCGTGACATACGAGCAGTACTTC. As protein: CASSQGTSVTYEQYF.

This clonotype has just a few counts. Here the CDR3 DNA reads TGCGCCAGCAGCTTGGAAGGGGAGCCCTACGAGCAGTACTTC. Its protein is CASSLEGEPYEQYF. The chain combines TRBV5-1 with TRBJ2-7; D is perhaps TRBD1 or TRBD2 (5 bases each). Germline V gene lookup returns CDR1 SGHRS and CDR2 YFSETQ. Trimming stripped 0 bases from V and 2 bases from J, with 9 bases between. The CDR3 contains 14 residues.

The chain employs TRBV6-5 and TRBJ1-1; no clear D. Germline loops: CDR1 MNHEY, CDR2 SVGAGI. With 0 bases removed from V and 2 bases from J, the gap between germline ends came to 4 bases. The CDR3 loop spans 13 amino acids. The CDR3 is CASSYSTNTEAFF. The CDR3 coding sequence is TGTGCCAGCAGTTACTCGACTAACACTGAAGCTTTCTTT.

This clonotype was found many times. The chain combines TRBV20-1 with TRBJ2-7, with unresolved D. Germline V gene data show CDR1 as DFQATT and CDR2 as SNEGSKA (reference sequence). V lost 1 base to trimming and J lost 7 bases, with 17 bases between them. The CDR3 contains 14 residues. DNA for the CDR3: TGCAGTGCTAGAGTATTCCCTCCCCTGGGAGAGCAGTACTTC. Translating it yields CSARVFPPLGEQYF.

This clonotype was detected ten times or more. The rearrangement uses TRBV2 and TRBJ1-4; no reliable D call. The CDR3 covers 14 residues. The V gene's germline CDR1 is SNHLY and CDR2 FYNNEI. V lost 5 bases to trimming and J lost 8 bases, with 15 bases between them. The CDR3 DNA follows: TGTGCCAGCAGTCCCCTCACCGTAGGGGAAAAACTGTTTTTT. As protein: CASSPLTVGEKLFF.

This clonotype was found many times. The CDR3 nucleotides are TGTGCCAGCAGTTTGCGCCCGGGGACAGGTAGCACAGATACGCAGTATTTT. It yields the protein CASSLRPGTGSTDTQYF. The rearrangement uses TRBV28 and TRBJ2-3, with 8 bases aligning to TRBD1. Germline V gene sequence: CDR1 MDHEN, CDR2 SYDVKM. J lost 0 bases, V lost 3 bases, and 8 bases had no gene match. This CDR3 is 17 amino acids long.

This clonotype was observed a handful of times. The V and J genes are TRBV20-1 and TRBJ2-3, with D perhaps matching TRBD2 (6 bases). The CDR3 is 13 residues long. Trimming shortened V by 6 bases and J by 10 bases, and 20 bases separated the two germline ends. CDR1 is DFQATT and CDR2 is SNEGSKA in the germline V gene (reference sequence). CDR3 loop: CSARDFPQRAQYF. In nucleotides, the CDR3 is TGCAGTGCCCGGGACTTCCCACAGCGGGCGCAGTATTTT.

Many counts were recorded for this clonotype. The rearrangement uses TRBV6-1 and TRBJ2-3; 10 nucleotides align to TRBD2. Trimming removed 7 bases from V and 1 base from J; junction bases left unmatched: 11. This CDR3 has 17 residues. Germline assignment: CDR1 MNHNS and CDR2 SASEGT. The CDR3 region has the DNA TGTGCCAGCACTAGCGGGAGACGAGGCTCGGGCACAGATACGCAGTATTTT. Residues: CASTSGRRGSGTDTQYF.

The chain couples TRBV20-1 to TRBJ2-7, with 13 nucleotides matching TRBD2. V lost 5 bases to trimming and J lost 6 bases; unmatched junction nucleotides: 4. Germline V gene data show CDR1 as DFQATT and CDR2 as SNEGSKA (reference sequence). This CDR3 contains 13 residues. The CDR3 DNA follows: TGCAGTGCTTTGGGACTAGCGGGATTCGAGCAGTACTTC. Translating it yields CSALGLAGFEQYF.

This clonotype showed up many times. The chain links TRBV5-1 to TRBJ2-7, with 11 bases that match TRBD2. The length of the CDR3 is 15 residues. V lost 4 bases and J lost 2; bases outside the gene matches: 5. Per germline, CDR1 SGHRS and CDR2 YFSETQ. The CDR3 loop reads CASSLEGLAAYEQYF. The CDR3 coding sequence is TGCGCCAGCAGCCTGGAGGGACTAGCGGCCTACGAGCAGTACTTC.

This clonotype was observed a few times. V is TRBV7-9 and J is TRBJ2-1, with 11 bases fitting TRBD1. CDR1 SEHNR and CDR2 FQNEAQ come from the germline V gene (reference sequence). The V and J ends lost 8 bases and 4 bases, in that order; junction bases with no gene match: 10. This CDR3 has 16 residues. CDR3 bases: TGTGCCAGCCGAGGGGGGGGGACAGGGGGGTACAATGAGCAGTTCTTC. Protein: CASRGGGTGGYNEQFF.

The DNA of the CDR3 is TGCGCCAGCAGCTTGGGGCACTCCGGGACAGGGGGATACAATGAGCAGTTCTTC. Translation: CASSLGHSGTGGYNEQFF. The V call is TRBV5-1, the J call TRBJ2-1; 11 bases are a match to TRBD1. Germline-derived CDR1 and CDR2 are SGHRS and YFSETQ. Losses at the gene ends were 0 bases for V and 4 bases for J; bases not matched to a gene: 9. The CDR3 contains 18 residues.

The chain links TRBV3-1 to TRBJ2-7; D ambiguous. Looked up from germline, CDR1 is LGHDT and CDR2 is YNNKEL (reference sequence). This CDR3 has 14 residues. Deletions cut 5 bases from V and 7 bases from J, with 18 bases between. The CDR3 sequence is CASSDDGFLGEQYF. The CDR3 bases are TGTGCCAGCAGCGATGACGGCTTCCTGGGGGAGCAGTACTTC.

This clonotype was counted only a few times. The chain is built from TRBV20-1 and TRBJ2-7; possible D gene TRBD1, 5 bases. The CDR3 extends over 11 amino acids. The germline V gene has CDR1 DFQATT and CDR2 SNEGSKA (reference sequence). The V end was cut by 2 bases, the J end by 5 bases, with 7 bases between. The CDR3 nucleotides read TGCAGTGCTAGATGGGGCGACGAGCAGTACTTC. Its protein product is CSARWGDEQYF.

There are many counts of this clonotype. CDR3 in DNA: TGTGCCAGCAGTTGGTTGGAGGCCGGGGAGCTGTTTTTT. As protein: CASSWLEAGELFF. V usage is TRBV28 and J usage is TRBJ2-2; tentative D call: TRBD2 (5 bases). The germline V gene encodes CDR1 MDHEN and CDR2 SYDVKM. Trimming shortened V by 4 bases and J by 6 bases, and 9 bases separated the two germline ends. This CDR3 has 13 residues.

This clonotype showed up many times. The chain couples TRBV11-2 to TRBJ2-7; weak D call: TRBD2 (6 bases). This CDR3 has 12 residues. Trimming cost V 1 base and J 6 bases, with 7 bases left between them. The germline CDR1 and CDR2 sequences are SGHAT and FQNNGV. CDR3 nucleotide sequence: TGTGCCAGCAGCTTAGTGCGGGGCGAGCAGTACTTC. Amino acids: CASSLVRGEQYF.

The table lists this clonotype with many counts. V usage is TRBV28 and J usage is TRBJ2-3; 12 bases fit TRBD2. J gave up 5 bases and V 5 bases, and 11 bases lay outside the gene matches. Germline lookup yields CDR1 MDHEN and CDR2 SYDVKM. The CDR3 is 17 amino acids. The CDR3 sequence is CASSPRLAGALGDTQYF. The CDR3 coding sequence is TGTGCCAGCAGTCCAAGACTAGCGGGAGCCTTGGGAGATACGCAGTATTTT. Looking up the rest from reference TRBV28 and TRBJ2-3 gives the full variable domain: DVKVTQSSRYLVKRTGEKVFLECVQDMDHENMFWYRQDPGLGLRLIYFSYDVKMKEKGDIPEGYSVSREKKERFSLILESASTNQTSMYLCASSPRLAGALGDTQYFGPGTRLTVL.

A few counts support this clonotype. No conserved phenylalanine or tryptophan is present at the end of the CDR3, so a read error is the likely explanation. Written as DNA, the CDR3 is TGTGCCAGCAGCATACAGAATTGGGGAGAGACCCAGTACTCC. This sequence encodes CASSIQNWGETQYS. The rearrangement joins TRBV12-3 or TRBV12-4 to TRBJ2-5; D uncertain. The V end lost 6 bases, the J end lost 4 bases, and 15 bases lay between the germline ends. The CDR3 totals 14 residues.

This clonotype was counted at least ten times. The rearrangement uses TRBV7-2 and TRBJ2-5; TRBD2 matches 12 bases. The CDR3 covers 16 residues. The V gene's germline CDR1 is SGHTA and CDR2 FQGNSA. The J segment lost 9 bases and the V segment lost 2 bases, leaving 10 bases of the junction unmatched. This CDR3 reads CASSLPPGLAGGAQYF. The CDR3, as DNA: TGTGCCAGCAGCTTACCACCGGGACTAGCGGGCGGTGCCCAGTACTTC. Supplemented by reference TRBV7-2 and TRBJ2-5, the full variable domain reads GAGVSQSPSNKVTEKGKDVELRCDPISGHTALYWYRQSLGQGLEFLIYFQGNSAPDKSGLPSDRFSAERTGGSVSTLTIQRTQQEDSAVYLCASSLPPGLAGGAQYFGPGTRLLVL.